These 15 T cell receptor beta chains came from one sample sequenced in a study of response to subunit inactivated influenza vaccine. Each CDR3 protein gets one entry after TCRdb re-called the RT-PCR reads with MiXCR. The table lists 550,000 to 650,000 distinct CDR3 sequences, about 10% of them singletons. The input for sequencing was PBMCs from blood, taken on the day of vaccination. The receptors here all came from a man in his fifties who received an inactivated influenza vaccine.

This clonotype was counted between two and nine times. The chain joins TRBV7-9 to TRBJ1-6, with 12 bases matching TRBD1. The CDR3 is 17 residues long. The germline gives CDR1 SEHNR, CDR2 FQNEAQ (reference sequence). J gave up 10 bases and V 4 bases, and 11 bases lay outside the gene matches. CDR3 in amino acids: CASSSASGTGGRSPLHF. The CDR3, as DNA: TGTGCCAGCAGCTCAGCATCCGGGACAGGGGGCAGATCACCCCTCCACTTT.

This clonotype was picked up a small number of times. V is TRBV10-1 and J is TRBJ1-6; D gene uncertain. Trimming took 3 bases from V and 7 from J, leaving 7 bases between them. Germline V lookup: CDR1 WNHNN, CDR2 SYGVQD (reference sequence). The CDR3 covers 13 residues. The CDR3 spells CASSDERNSPLHF. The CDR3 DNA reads TGCGCCAGCAGTGATGAAAGAAATTCACCCCTCCACTTT.

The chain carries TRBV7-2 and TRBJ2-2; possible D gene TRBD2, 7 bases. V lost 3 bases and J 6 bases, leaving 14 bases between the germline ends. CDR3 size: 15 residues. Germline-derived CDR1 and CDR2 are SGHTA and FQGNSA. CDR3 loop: CASSFQGTTSGELFF. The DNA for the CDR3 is TGTGCCAGCAGCTTTCAGGGGACTACCTCCGGGGAGCTGTTTTTT.

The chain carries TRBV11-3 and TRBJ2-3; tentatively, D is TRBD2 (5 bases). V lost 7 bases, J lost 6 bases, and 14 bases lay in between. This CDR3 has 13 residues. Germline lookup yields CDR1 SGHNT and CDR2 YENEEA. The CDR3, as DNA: TGTGCCAGCACCAACCGAGGGAGCGATACGCAGTATTTT. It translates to CASTNRGSDTQYF.

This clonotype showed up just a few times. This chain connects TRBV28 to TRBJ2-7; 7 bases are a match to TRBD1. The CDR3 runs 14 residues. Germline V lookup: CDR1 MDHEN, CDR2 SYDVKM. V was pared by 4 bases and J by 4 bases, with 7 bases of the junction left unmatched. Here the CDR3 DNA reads TGTGCCAGCAGTTCAGGAAGGGGGCAGTACGAGCAGTACTTC. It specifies CASSSGRGQYEQYF.

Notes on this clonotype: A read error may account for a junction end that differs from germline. As DNA, the CDR3 is TGCGCCAGCAGCTTGGATGGGGGGTCGGGTCAAGGGACCCAGTACTTC. Its translation: CASSLDGGSGQGTQYF. The chain has TRBV5-1 and TRBJ2-5; the D gene is possibly TRBD2 (6 bases). Germline V gene lookup returns CDR1 SGHRS and CDR2 YFSETQ. This CDR3 spans 16 amino acids.

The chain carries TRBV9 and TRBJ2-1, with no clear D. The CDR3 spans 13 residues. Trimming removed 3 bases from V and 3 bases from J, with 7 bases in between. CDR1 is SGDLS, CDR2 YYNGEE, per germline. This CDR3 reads CASSAKNYNEQFF. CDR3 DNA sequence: TGTGCCAGCAGCGCAAAGAACTACAATGAGCAGTTCTTC.

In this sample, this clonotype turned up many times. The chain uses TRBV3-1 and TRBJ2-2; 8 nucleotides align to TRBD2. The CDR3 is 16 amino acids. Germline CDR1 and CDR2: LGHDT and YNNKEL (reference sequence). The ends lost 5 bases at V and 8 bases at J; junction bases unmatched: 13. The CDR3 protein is CASSNVRSGSGGELFF. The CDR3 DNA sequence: TGTGCCAGCAGCAACGTCCGAAGCGGGAGTGGTGGGGAGCTGTTTTTT.

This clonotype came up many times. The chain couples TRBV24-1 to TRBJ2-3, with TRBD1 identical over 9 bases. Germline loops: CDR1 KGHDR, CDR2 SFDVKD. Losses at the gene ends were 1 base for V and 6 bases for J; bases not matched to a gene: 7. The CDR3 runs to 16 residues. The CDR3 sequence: CATSDLSGQGVDTQYF. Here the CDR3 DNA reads TGTGCCACCAGTGATTTATCGGGACAGGGAGTTGATACGCAGTATTTT.

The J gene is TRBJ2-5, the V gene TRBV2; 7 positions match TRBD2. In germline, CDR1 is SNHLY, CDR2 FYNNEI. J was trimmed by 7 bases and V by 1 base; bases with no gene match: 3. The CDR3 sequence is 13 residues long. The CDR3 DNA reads TGTGCCAGCAGTGAAGTCAGGGAGGGGACCCAGTACTTC. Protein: CASSEVREGTQYF.

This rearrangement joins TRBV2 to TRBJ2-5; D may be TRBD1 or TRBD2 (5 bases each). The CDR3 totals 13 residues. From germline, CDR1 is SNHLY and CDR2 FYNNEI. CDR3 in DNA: TGTGCATCCAAGGCAGGGACCTTACAGACCCAGTACTTC. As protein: CASKAGTLQTQYF.

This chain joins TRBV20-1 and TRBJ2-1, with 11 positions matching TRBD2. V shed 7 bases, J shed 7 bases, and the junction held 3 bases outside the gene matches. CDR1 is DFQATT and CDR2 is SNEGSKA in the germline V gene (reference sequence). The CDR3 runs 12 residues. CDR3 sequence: CSGLAGGNEQFF. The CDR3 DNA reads TGCAGTGGGCTAGCGGGAGGTAATGAGCAGTTCTTC.

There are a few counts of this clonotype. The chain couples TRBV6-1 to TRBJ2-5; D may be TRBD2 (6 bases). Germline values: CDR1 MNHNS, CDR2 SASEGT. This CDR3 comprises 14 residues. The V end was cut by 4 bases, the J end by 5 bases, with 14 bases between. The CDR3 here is CASSGTMGIETQYF. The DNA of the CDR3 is TGTGCCAGCAGTGGGACTATGGGTATCGAGACCCAGTACTTC.

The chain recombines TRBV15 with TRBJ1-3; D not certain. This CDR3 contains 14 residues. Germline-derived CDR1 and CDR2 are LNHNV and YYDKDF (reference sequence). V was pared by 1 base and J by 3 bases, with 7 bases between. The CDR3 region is CATSRAGGGNTIYF. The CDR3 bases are TGTGCCACCAGCAGAGCGGGCGGTGGAAACACCATATATTTT.

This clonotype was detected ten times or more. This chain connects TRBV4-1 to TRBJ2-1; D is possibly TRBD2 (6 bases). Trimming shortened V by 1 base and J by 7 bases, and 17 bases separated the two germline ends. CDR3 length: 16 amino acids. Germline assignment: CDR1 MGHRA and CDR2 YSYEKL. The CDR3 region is CASSQGGVGGENEQFF. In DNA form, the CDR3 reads TGCGCCAGCAGCCAAGGGGGCGTTGGCGGGGAGAATGAGCAGTTCTTC.